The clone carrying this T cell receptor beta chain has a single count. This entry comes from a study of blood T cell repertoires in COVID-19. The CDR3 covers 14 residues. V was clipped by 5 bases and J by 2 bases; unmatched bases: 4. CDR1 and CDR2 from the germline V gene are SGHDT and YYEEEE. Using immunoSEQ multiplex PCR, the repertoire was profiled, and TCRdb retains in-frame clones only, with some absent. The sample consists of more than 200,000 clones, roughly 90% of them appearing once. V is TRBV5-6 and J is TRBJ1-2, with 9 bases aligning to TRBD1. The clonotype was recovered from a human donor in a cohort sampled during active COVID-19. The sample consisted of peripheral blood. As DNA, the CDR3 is TGTGCCAGCAGTCCGACAGGGGGGAACTATGGCTACACCTTC. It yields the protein CASSPTGGNYGYTF.